This entry describes one T cell receptor (beta chain). The target antigen is unknown. The source of the sample is a study of shared clonotypes between healthy human individuals. The overall study: Researchers assigned three CD4 naive, three CD4 memory, two CD8 naive and one CD8 memory plate to each donor.

Study-wide results and caveats: Sequencing of the sorted subsets was shown by rarefaction to be incomplete despite large depth. The sharing of roughly 5% of naive CD4 clonotypes was seen across a handful of donors.

The CDR3 has 16 amino acids. Trimming pared 4 bases from V and 3 bases from J, leaving 15 bases between. CDR1 is SGHTA, CDR2 FQGNSA, per germline. The table came from immunoSEQ multiplex PCR; TCRdb's copy has only in-frame clones and leaves some out. Here the sample spans about 2 million clones, roughly 94% being singletons. This TCR was recovered from a young man in good health. This chain uses TRBV7-2 with TRBJ1-4; D not certain. The sample comprised naive CD4+ T cells sorted from blood. Documented subset: CD45RA+ positively selected. The CDR3 DNA reads TGTGCCAGCAGCTACACGGGGAGATCTGCTAATGAAAAACTGTTTTTT. This translates into CASSYTGRSANEKLFF. The variable domain in full, with the rest retrieved from reference TRBV7-2 and TRBJ1-4, is GAGVSQSPSNKVTEKGKDVELRCDPISGHTALYWYRQSLGQGLEFLIYFQGNSAPDKSGLPSDRFSAERTGGSVSTLTIQRTQQEDSAVYLCASSYTGRSANEKLFFGSGTQLSVL.